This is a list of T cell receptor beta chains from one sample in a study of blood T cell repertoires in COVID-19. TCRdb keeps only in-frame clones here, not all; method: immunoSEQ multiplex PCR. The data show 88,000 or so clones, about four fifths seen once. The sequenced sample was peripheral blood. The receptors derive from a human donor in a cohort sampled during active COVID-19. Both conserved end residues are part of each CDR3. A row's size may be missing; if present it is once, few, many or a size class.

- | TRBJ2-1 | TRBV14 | CASSQPTGTNNEQFF
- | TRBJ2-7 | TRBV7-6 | CASSLYLGQGGKQYF
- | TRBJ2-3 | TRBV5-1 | CASSKTSGSGTDTQYF
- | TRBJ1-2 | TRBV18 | CASSPRTGINYGYTF
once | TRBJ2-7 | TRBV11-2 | CASSLPNNEQYF
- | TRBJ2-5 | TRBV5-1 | CASSFSGEETQYF
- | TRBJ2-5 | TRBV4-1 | CASSQERGLAGEVETQYF
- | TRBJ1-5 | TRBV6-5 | CASSYRGPISNQPQHF
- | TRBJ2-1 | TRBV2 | CASSELGLASYNEQFF
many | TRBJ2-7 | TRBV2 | CASSGTDSTYEQYF
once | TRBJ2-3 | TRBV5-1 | CASRSGSVYSDTQYF
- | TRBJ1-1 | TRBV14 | CASSPQDSSEAFF
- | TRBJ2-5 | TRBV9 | CASSPRSGVQETQYF
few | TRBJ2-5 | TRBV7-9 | CASSPGDSRETQYF
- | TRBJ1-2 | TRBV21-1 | CASSKVGDVNYGYTF
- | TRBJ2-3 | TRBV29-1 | CSVAGLAASTDTQYF
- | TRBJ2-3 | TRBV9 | CASSAGQGTDTQYF
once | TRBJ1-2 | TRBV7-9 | CASRALAGAFGGGYTF
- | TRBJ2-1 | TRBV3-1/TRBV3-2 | CASSQDAGEQFF
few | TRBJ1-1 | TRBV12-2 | CASRLVRKGPQLNTEAFF
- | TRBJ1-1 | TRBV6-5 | CASSYWDREAEAFF
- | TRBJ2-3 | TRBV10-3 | CAITDSYTDTQYF
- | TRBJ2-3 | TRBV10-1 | CASSARLAGRSTDTQYF
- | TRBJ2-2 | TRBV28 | CASSPPQGIVRELFF
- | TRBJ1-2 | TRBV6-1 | CASSEFDRRNYGYTF
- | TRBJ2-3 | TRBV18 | CASSPEDTQYF
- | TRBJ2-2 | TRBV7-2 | CASSTTSGGSGELFF
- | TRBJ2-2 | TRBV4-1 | CASSQEGAGASLTGELFF
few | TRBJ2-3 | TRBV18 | CASSPKATDTQYF
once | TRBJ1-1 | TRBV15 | CATSRELLTAMNTEAFF
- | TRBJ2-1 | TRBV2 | CASYSGSSYNEQFF